The 30 T cell receptor beta chains below all came from one sample that was sequenced in a study of blood T cell repertoires in COVID-19. The method was immunoSEQ multiplex PCR; TCRdb's version includes in-frame clones alone and lacks a portion of them. The table lists about 190,000 clones, 80% of them singletons. Sequenced material: peripheral blood. These TCRs come from a man aged 55 to 69 with acute or convalescent COVID-19.

This clone was counted only a few times. V is TRBV25-1 and J is TRBJ1-1; 9 bases line up with TRBD1. The CDR3 is 14 residues long. Losses at the gene ends were 2 bases for V and 4 bases for J; bases not matched to a gene: 2. Germline V gene data show CDR1 as MGHDK and CDR2 as SYGVNS. Here the CDR3 reads CASSEDRGGTEAFF. DNA for the CDR3: TGTGCCAGCAGTGAAGACAGGGGGGGCACTGAAGCTTTCTTT. Filled out from reference TRBV25-1 and TRBJ1-1, the complete variable domain reads EADIYQTPRYLVIGTGKKITLECSQTMGHDKMYWYQQDPGMELHLIHYSYGVNSTEKGDLSSESTVSRIRTEHFPLTLESARPSHTSQYLCASSEDRGGTEAFFGQGTRLTVV.

The chain recombines TRBV6-6 with TRBJ2-2, with TRBD2 as a possible D gene (5 bases). CDR1 and CDR2 from the germline V gene are MNHNY and SVGAGI (reference sequence). CDR3 length: 13 residues. Trimming removed 8 bases at V and 1 base at J, with 8 bases between. The CDR3 nucleotides read TGTGCCAGCCTCCGGGGGAACACCGGGGAGCTGTTTTTT. This translates into CASLRGNTGELFF.

This sequence joins TRBV15 and TRBJ1-2; weak D call: TRBD1 (6 bases). The CDR3 covers 13 residues. Between the trimmed V and J ends, which lost 4 bases and 8 bases, there was a span of 14 bases. The V gene's germline CDR1 is LNHNV and CDR2 YYDKDF (reference sequence). The CDR3: CATSIGGGYGYTF. The CDR3 nucleotides read TGTGCCACCAGCATAGGGGGGGGGTACGGCTACACCTTC.

The J gene is TRBJ2-1, the V gene TRBV15; TRBD1 matches at 8 bases. Per germline, CDR1 LNHNV and CDR2 YYDKDF (reference sequence). The ends lost 1 base at V and 4 bases at J; junction bases unmatched: 3. The CDR3 runs to 15 residues. The CDR3 loop is CATSRVRDRYNEQFF. The CDR3 nucleotides are TGTGCCACCAGCAGAGTCCGGGACAGGTACAATGAGCAGTTCTTC.

In its sample, this clone was seen a few times. The chain links TRBV6-5 to TRBJ2-7; D ambiguous. The CDR3 is made up of 13 amino acids. CDR1 is MNHEY, CDR2 SVGAGI, per germline. V gave up 3 bases and J gave up 1 base, with 7 bases separating them. CDR3 protein: CASSYLESYEQYF. CDR3 bases: TGTGCCAGCAGTTATCTTGAGTCCTACGAGCAGTACTTC.

The sample holds a few counts of this clone. The rearrangement links TRBV6-5 to TRBJ2-5, with D possibly TRBD1 on 6 matching bases. The V and J ends lost 6 bases and 5 bases respectively, with 19 bases between them. The CDR3 totals 15 residues. Germline V gene data show CDR1 as MNHEY and CDR2 as SVGAGI. The CDR3 here is CASSPLQGSGETQYF. The CDR3 DNA reads as TGTGCCAGCAGCCCGTTACAGGGCTCAGGGGAGACCCAGTACTTC.

This clone has only a few counts. This rearrangement joins TRBV7-9 to TRBJ2-7; TRBD1 matches at 10 bases. The ends lost 4 bases at V and 4 bases at J; junction bases unmatched: 1. CDR1 is SEHNR, CDR2 FQNEAQ, per germline (reference sequence). The CDR3 runs to 13 residues. For the CDR3, the DNA is TGTGCCAGCAGCTGGGGACAGGGGTACGAGCAGTACTTC. Amino acids: CASSWGQGYEQYF.

V usage is TRBV5-1 and J usage is TRBJ1-1, with D possibly matching TRBD1 (5 bases). Looked up from germline, CDR1 is SGHRS and CDR2 is YFSETQ. The length of the CDR3 is 16 residues. Trimming took 3 bases from V and 5 from J, leaving 20 bases between them. CDR3 region: CASSSGDRSESTEAFF. The CDR3 region has the DNA TGCGCCAGCAGCTCGGGGGACCGCAGCGAGAGTACTGAAGCTTTCTTT.

This clone has a handful of counts. This chain joins TRBV19 and TRBJ1-6; 8 bases are a match to TRBD1. Trimming removed 4 bases from V and 7 bases from J; junction bases left unmatched: 6. Germline assignment: CDR1 LNHDA and CDR2 SQIVND (reference sequence). The CDR3 has 15 residues. The CDR3 here is CASSKDRVGNSPLHF. CDR3 in DNA: TGTGCCAGTAGTAAGGACAGGGTTGGAAATTCACCCCTCCACTTT.

The rearrangement links TRBV2 to TRBJ2-3; TRBD2 aligns across 14 bases. Germline lookup yields CDR1 SNHLY and CDR2 FYNNEI. This CDR3 comprises 17 residues. V shed 6 bases and J 4 bases; nucleotides not matched to a gene: 9. In DNA, the CDR3 is TGTGCCAGCAGGGAAATTCCGACTAGCGGGGGGGCAGATACGCAGTATTTT. It yields the protein CASREIPTSGGADTQYF.

The rearrangement uses TRBV18 and TRBJ1-2; 9 bases fit TRBD1. The CDR3 runs 18 residues. V was pared by 1 base and J by 8 bases, with 17 bases of the junction left unmatched. The germline V gene encodes CDR1 KGHSH and CDR2 LQKENI. CDR3 DNA sequence: TGTGCCAGCTCACCACGCTCCGGGACAGGGAGTTTTTCCTTCGGCTACACCTTC. Its translation: CASSPRSGTGSFSFGYTF. Combining the CDR3 with reference TRBV18 and TRBJ1-2 gives the whole variable domain NAGVMQNPRHLVRRRGQEARLRCSPMKGHSHVYWYRQLPEEGLKFMVYLQKENIIDESGMPKERFSAEFPKEGPSILRIQQVVRGDSAAYFCASSPRSGTGSFSFGYTFGSGTRLTVV.

This clone was observed a few times. The gene calls are TRBV11-1 and TRBJ2-1, with D hard to call. The CDR3 is 11 residues long. Trimming took off 5 bases at V and 8 bases at J, with 7 bases between the two ends. Germline CDR1 and CDR2: SGHAT and FQDESV (reference sequence). Here the CDR3 reads CASSLRDEQFF. The CDR3 nucleotides read TGTGCCAGCAGCCTACGGGATGAGCAGTTCTTC.

This clone was counted between two and nine times. The chain has TRBV6-6 and TRBJ1-1; 9 bases align to TRBD1. Germline CDR1 is MNHNY and CDR2 is SVGAGI (reference sequence). CDR3 length equals 14 residues. With V trimmed by 6 bases and J by 3 bases, 5 bases remained unmatched. The CDR3 DNA reads as TGTGCCAGCAGCAAACAGGGGGCATACACTGAAGCTTTCTTT. It yields the protein CASSKQGAYTEAFF.

The V and J genes are TRBV5-1 and TRBJ2-3; D gene ambiguous. In germline, CDR1 is SGHRS, CDR2 YFSETQ. The length of the CDR3 is 12 residues. V was pared by 5 bases and J by 3 bases, with 7 bases between. The CDR3 sequence: CASSLTTDTQYF. CDR3 coding DNA: TGCGCCAGCAGTCTGACAACAGATACGCAGTATTTT. Full variable domain (rest looked up from reference TRBV5-1 and TRBJ2-3): KAGVTQTPRYLIKTRGQQVTLSCSPISGHRSVSWYQQTPGQGLQFLFEYFSETQRNKGNFPGRFSGRQFSNSRSEMNVSTLELGDSALYLCASSLTTDTQYFGPGTRLTVL.

CDR3 sequence: CASSVGPSSLNEQFF. The CDR3 coding sequence is TGTGCCAGCAGCGTAGGACCTAGTTCGCTCAATGAGCAGTTCTTC. The chain combines TRBV9 with TRBJ2-1, with D hard to call. Per germline, CDR1 SGDLS and CDR2 YYNGEE. V lost 0 bases and J lost 6, with 13 bases in between. CDR3 length: 15 residues.

CDR3 amino acids: CASSAGLASNEQFF. For the CDR3, the DNA is TGTGCCAGCAGCGCGGGACTAGCCTCGAATGAGCAGTTCTTC. The rearrangement joins TRBV5-6 to TRBJ2-1, with 9 positions matching TRBD2. The V and J ends lost 4 bases and 7 bases, in that order; junction bases with no gene match: 6. Germline CDR1 is SGHDT and CDR2 is YYEEEE. The CDR3 has 14 amino acids.

The V and J genes are TRBV6-1 and TRBJ1-2, with D perhaps matching TRBD1 (5 bases). Trimming pared 3 bases from V and 4 bases from J, leaving 9 bases between. This CDR3 is built from 13 residues. Germline CDR1 and CDR2: MNHNS and SASEGT. CDR3 loop: CASSDGGFYGYTF. The CDR3 coding sequence is TGTGCCAGCAGTGATGGGGGGTTCTATGGCTACACCTTC.

The chain recombines TRBV3-1 (or the pseudogene TRBV3-2) with TRBJ2-3; the match to TRBD2 covers 8 bases. The CDR3 sequence is 17 residues long. Losses at the gene ends were 2 bases for V and 3 bases for J; bases not matched to a gene: 10. Germline V gene data show CDR1 as LGHDT and CDR2 as YNNKEL (reference sequence). The CDR3 DNA is TGTGCCAGCAGCCAAACTAGCGGAGAGGTGTGGACAGATACGCAGTATTTT. This sequence encodes CASSQTSGEVWTDTQYF.

The chain employs TRBV5-1 and TRBJ2-7; 8 bases are shared with TRBD2. This CDR3 has 14 amino acids. V lost 0 bases to trimming and J lost 4 bases; unmatched junction nucleotides: 3. Germline V gene sequence: CDR1 SGHRS, CDR2 YFSETQ. CDR3 nucleotides: TGCGCCAGCAGCTTGGCTAGCGGGCTATACGAGCAGTACTTC. It yields the protein CASSLASGLYEQYF.

In DNA, the CDR3 is TGTGCCAGCAGCCTCCAGGAAGGGGCAGCAGATACGCAGTATTTT. Its translation is CASSLQEGAADTQYF. The rearrangement joins TRBV3-1 (or the pseudogene TRBV3-2) to TRBJ2-3; TRBD1 might be the D (5 bases). The CDR3 has 15 amino acids. CDR1 is LGHDT and CDR2 is YNNKEL in the germline V gene (reference sequence). V lost 4 bases and J 4 bases, leaving 15 bases between the germline ends.

The chain employs TRBV5-1 and TRBJ2-3, with a weak D call TRBD2 (6 bases). The V and J ends lost 4 bases and 2 bases respectively, with 14 bases between them. The CDR3 runs to 15 residues. CDR1 is SGHRS, CDR2 YFSETQ, per germline. The CDR3, as DNA: TGCGCCAGCAGCCTTCGGGGGATGAACACAGATACGCAGTATTTT. It yields the protein CASSLRGMNTDTQYF.

The chain is built from TRBV7-3 and TRBJ2-1; D not resolved. The V gene's germline CDR1 is SGHTA and CDR2 FQGTGA. This CDR3 contains 13 residues. Trimming stripped 2 bases from V and 4 bases from J, with 6 bases between. In DNA, the CDR3 is TGTGCCAGCAGCTTAGGGCAGTACAATGAGCAGTTCTTC. Encoded protein: CASSLGQYNEQFF. Full variable domain (outside the CDR3, taken from reference TRBV7-3 and TRBJ2-1): GAGVSQTPSNKVTEKGKYVELRCDPISGHTALYWYRQSLGQGPEFLIYFQGTGAADDSGLPNDRFFAVRPEGSVSTLKIQRTERGDSAVYLCASSLGQYNEQFFGPGTRLTVL.

This clone was recorded once. This chain links TRBV12-3 or TRBV12-4 with TRBJ1-5; D might be TRBD1 (6 bases). V gave up 5 bases and J gave up 5 bases, with 10 bases separating them. The CDR3 runs to 13 residues. CDR3 in amino acids: CASSPGEDQPQHF. The CDR3 nucleotides are TGTGCCAGCAGTCCAGGGGAAGATCAGCCCCAGCATTTT.

The chain recombines TRBV9 with TRBJ1-3, with D hard to call. The V gene lost 0 bases and the J gene lost 0 bases, with 16 bases spanning the gap. The CDR3 loop spans 18 amino acids. Per germline, CDR1 SGDLS and CDR2 YYNGEE. The DNA of the CDR3 is TGTGCCAGCAGCGTAGGTTCTATGGGAGCCACCTCTGGAAACACCATATATTTT. It specifies CASSVGSMGATSGNTIYF.

The rearrangement joins TRBV3-1 (or the pseudogene TRBV3-2) to TRBJ2-1; TRBD2 matches 7 bases. Trimming cost V 5 bases and J 3 bases; bases outside gene matches: 4. This CDR3 is 14 amino acids long. Germline V gene data show CDR1 as LGHDT and CDR2 as YNNKEL (reference sequence). CDR3 sequence (DNA): TGTGCCAGCAGCTACCTAGCGGACTACAATGAGCAGTTCTTC. The encoded protein is CASSYLADYNEQFF.

The chain has TRBV6-5 and TRBJ1-4, with 9 bases lining up with TRBD1. Unmatched junction bases numbered 6, after V lost 6 bases and J lost 4 bases. CDR3 length: 15 amino acids. CDR1 and CDR2 (germline): MNHEY, SVGAGI. The CDR3 loop reads CASRDRGLYNEKLFF. The CDR3 DNA reads as TGTGCCAGCAGGGACAGGGGCCTTTATAATGAAAAACTGTTTTTT.

CDR3 residues: CASSILPHQGGGTIYEQYF. The CDR3 nucleotides read TGTGCCAGTAGTATACTGCCGCACCAGGGCGGGGGCACCATATACGAGCAGTACTTC. The chain couples TRBV19 to TRBJ2-7, with D perhaps TRBD2 (7 bases). From germline, CDR1 is LNHDA and CDR2 SQIVND (reference sequence). Trimming left V 2 bases short and J 4 bases short, with 27 bases between. There are 19 residues in the CDR3.

The chain combines TRBV3-1 (or the pseudogene TRBV3-2) with TRBJ2-5; 16 positions agree with TRBD2. Unmatched junction bases numbered 7, after V lost 4 bases and J lost 5 bases. The CDR3 runs 17 residues. Germline CDR1 LGHDT, CDR2 YNNKEL (reference sequence). The CDR3 region is CASSRGTSGRAGETQYF. CDR3 DNA sequence: TGTGCCAGCAGCCGAGGGACTAGCGGGAGGGCGGGGGAGACCCAGTACTTC.

Here the CDR3 reads CASRTSGSGYNEQFF. CDR3 coding DNA: TGCGCCAGCCGGACTAGCGGGAGTGGATACAATGAGCAGTTCTTC. This chain joins TRBV4-1 and TRBJ2-1, with TRBD2 matching over 13 bases. Germline V gives CDR1 MGHRA, CDR2 YSYEKL. This CDR3 has 15 residues. J was trimmed by 4 bases and V by 8 bases; bases with no gene match: 5.

The gene calls are TRBV4-1 and TRBJ1-2; 8 nucleotides match TRBD1. Germline loops: CDR1 MGHRA, CDR2 YSYEKL. V shed 4 bases and J 8 bases; nucleotides not matched to a gene: 9. This CDR3 comprises 14 residues. For the CDR3, the DNA is TGCGCCAGCAGCCCCCCCGGACAGGGCGGCGGCTACACCTTC. It encodes CASSPPGQGGGYTF.